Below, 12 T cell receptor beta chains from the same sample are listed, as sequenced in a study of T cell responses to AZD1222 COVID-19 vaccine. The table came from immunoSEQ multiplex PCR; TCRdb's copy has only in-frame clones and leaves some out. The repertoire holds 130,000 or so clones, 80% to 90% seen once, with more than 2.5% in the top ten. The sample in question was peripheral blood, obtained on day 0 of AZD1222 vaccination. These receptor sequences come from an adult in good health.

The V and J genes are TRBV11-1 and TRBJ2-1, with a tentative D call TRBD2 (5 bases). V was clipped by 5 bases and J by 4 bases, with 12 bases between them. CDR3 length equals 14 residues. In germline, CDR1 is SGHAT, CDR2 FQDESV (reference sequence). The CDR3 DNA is TGTGCCAGCAGCACCCTCCGGGGTTACAATGAGCAGTTCTTC. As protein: CASSTLRGYNEQFF. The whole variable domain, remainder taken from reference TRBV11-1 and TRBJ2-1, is EAEVAQSPRYKITEKSQAVAFWCDPISGHATLYWYRQILGQGPELLVQFQDESVVDDSQLPKDRFSAERLKGVDSTLKIQPAELGDSAMYLCASSTLRGYNEQFFGPGTRLTVL.

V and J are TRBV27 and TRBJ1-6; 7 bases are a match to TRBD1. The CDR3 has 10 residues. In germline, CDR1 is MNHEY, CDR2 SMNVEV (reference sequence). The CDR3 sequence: CARGRSPLHF. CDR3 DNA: TGTGCGAGGGGGCGCTCACCCCTCCACTTT.

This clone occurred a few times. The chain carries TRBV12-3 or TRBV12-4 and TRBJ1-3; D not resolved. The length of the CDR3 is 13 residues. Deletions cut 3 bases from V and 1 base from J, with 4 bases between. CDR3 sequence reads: CASSFGSGNTIYF. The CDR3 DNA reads TGTGCCAGCAGTTTTGGGTCTGGAAACACCATATATTTT.

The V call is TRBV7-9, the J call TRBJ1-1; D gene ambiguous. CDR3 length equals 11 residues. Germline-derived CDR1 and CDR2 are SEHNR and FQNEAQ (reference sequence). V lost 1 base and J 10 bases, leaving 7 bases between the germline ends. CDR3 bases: TGTGCCAGCAGCTTAGGTGAGGGAGCTTTCTTT. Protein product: CASSLGEGAFF. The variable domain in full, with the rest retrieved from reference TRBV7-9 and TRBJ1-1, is DTGVSQNPRHKITKRGQNVTFRCDPISEHNRLYWYRQTLGQGPEFLTYFQNEAQLEKSRLLSDRFSAERPKGSFSTLEIQRTEQGDSAMYLCASSLGEGAFFGQGTRLTVV.

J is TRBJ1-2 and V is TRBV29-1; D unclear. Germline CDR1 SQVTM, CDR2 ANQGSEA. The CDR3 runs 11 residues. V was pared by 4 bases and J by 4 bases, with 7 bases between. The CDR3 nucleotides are TGCAGCGTTGTGGCAGTCTATGGCTACACCTTC. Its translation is CSVVAVYGYTF. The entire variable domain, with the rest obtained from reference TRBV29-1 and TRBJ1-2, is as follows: SAVISQKPSRDICQRGTSLTIQCQVDSQVTMMFWYRQQPGQSLTLIATANQGSEATYESGFVIDKFPISRPNLTFSTLTVSNMSPEDSSIYLCSVVAVYGYTFGSGTRLTVV.

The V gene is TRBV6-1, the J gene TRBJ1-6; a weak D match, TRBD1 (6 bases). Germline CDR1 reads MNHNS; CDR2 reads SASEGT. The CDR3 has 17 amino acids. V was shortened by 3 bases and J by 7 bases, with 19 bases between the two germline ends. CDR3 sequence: CASSDVPGGRGNSPLHF. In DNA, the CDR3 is TGTGCCAGCAGTGACGTCCCCGGGGGGCGGGGAAATTCACCCCTCCACTTT.

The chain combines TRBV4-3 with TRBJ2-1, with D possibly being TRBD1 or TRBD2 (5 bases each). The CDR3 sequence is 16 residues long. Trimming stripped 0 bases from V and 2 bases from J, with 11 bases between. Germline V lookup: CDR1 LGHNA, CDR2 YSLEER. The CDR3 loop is CASSQEAGAPYNEQFF. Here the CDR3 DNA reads TGCGCCAGCAGCCAAGAAGCCGGGGCCCCCTACAATGAGCAGTTCTTC.

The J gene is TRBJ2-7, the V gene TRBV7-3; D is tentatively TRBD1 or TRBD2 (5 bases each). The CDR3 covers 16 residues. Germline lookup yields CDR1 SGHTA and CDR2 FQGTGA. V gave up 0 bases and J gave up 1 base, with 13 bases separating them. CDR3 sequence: CASSLTGTLGSYEQYF. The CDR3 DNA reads TGTGCCAGCAGCTTAACGGGGACGCTTGGATCCTACGAGCAGTACTTC.

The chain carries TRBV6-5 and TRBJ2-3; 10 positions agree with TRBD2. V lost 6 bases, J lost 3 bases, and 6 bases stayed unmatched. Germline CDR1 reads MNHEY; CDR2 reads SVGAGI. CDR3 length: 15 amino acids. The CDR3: CASRSGRARTDTQYF. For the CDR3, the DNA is TGTGCCAGCAGGAGCGGGAGGGCCAGAACAGATACGCAGTATTTT.

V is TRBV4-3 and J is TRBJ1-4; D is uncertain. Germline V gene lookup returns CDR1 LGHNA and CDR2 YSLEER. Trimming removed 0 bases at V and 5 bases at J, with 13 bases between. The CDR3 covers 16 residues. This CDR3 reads CASSQDAWTGNEKLFF. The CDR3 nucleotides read TGCGCCAGCAGCCAAGATGCGTGGACGGGCAATGAAAAACTGTTTTTT.

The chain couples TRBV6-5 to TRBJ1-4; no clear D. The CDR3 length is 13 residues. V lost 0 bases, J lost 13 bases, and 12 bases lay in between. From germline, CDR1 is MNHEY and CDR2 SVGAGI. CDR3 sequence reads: CASSYSLAGGLFF. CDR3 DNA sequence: TGTGCCAGCAGTTACTCGCTCGCCGGAGGACTGTTTTTT.

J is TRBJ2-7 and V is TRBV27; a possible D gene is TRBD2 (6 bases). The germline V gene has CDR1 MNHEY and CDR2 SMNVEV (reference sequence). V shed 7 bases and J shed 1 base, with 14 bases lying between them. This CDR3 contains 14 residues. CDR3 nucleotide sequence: TGTGCCAGCAAACCGGGAGAGAGGTCCTACGAGCAGTACTTC. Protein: CASKPGERSYEQYF.